The 25 T cell receptor beta chains below were found in one sample sequenced in a study of CD8 T cells in Susac syndrome. It was with random hexamers that roughly 0.5 to 1 ug RNA was reverse transcribed. TCRdb processed the immunoSEQ multiplex PCR reads anew with MiXCR; each CDR3 protein has one entry. The data hold about 210,000 distinct CDR3 sequences, with roughly 96% observed a single time. The sample consisted of CD4+ T cells from PBMCs. Every receptor here comes from a human donor with multiple sclerosis.

This chain links TRBV20-1 with TRBJ2-2; D might be TRBD1 or TRBD2, each matching 5 bases. Trimming took 1 base from V and 2 from J, leaving 11 bases between them. In germline, CDR1 is DFQATT, CDR2 SNEGSKA (reference sequence). CDR3 length: 15 residues. CDR3 coding DNA: TGCAGTGCTAGAGGGGACGGCTCTAACACCGGGGAGCTGTTTTTT. Protein: CSARGDGSNTGELFF.

The genes are TRBV25-1 and TRBJ2-1; TRBD2 matches at 12 bases. The CDR3 extends over 14 amino acids. The V gene's germline CDR1 is MGHDK and CDR2 SYGVNS. Unmatched junction bases numbered 5, after V lost 5 bases and J lost 9 bases. CDR3 in amino acids: CASSRVLAGGEQFF. The CDR3 DNA sequence: TGTGCCAGCAGTAGGGTACTAGCGGGAGGTGAGCAGTTCTTC.

This clonotype showed up just once. This chain uses TRBV27 with TRBJ1-1; D might be TRBD1 (5 bases). V was cut by 6 bases and J by 7 bases, with 21 bases left in between. Germline CDR1 MNHEY, CDR2 SMNVEV (reference sequence). There are 15 residues in the CDR3. DNA for the CDR3: TGTGCCAGCAGAACTTCAAAAGGGAGGGGTGTTGAAGCTTTCTTT. It encodes CASRTSKGRGVEAFF.

The genes are TRBV29-1 and TRBJ2-3; unclear D gene. Trimming left V 6 bases short and J 5 bases short, with 12 bases between. This CDR3 has 12 residues. Looked up from germline, CDR1 is SQVTM and CDR2 is ANQGSEA. The CDR3 bases are TGCAGCGTAGCCGGAGTCGGAGATACGCAGTATTTT. Translating gives CSVAGVGDTQYF.

The chain combines TRBV3-1 with TRBJ2-3, with 12 positions matching TRBD2. J gave up 5 bases and V 4 bases, and 4 bases lay outside the gene matches. CDR1 and CDR2 (germline): LGHDT, YNNKEL (reference sequence). The CDR3 sequence is 15 residues long. The CDR3 here is CASSPTSGGGDTQYF. The CDR3 DNA follows: TGTGCCAGCAGCCCGACTAGCGGGGGAGGAGATACGCAGTATTTT.

This clonotype was found a few times. V usage is TRBV18 and J usage is TRBJ1-2; D perhaps matches TRBD1 (5 bases). CDR3 length equals 14 residues. Germline lookup yields CDR1 KGHSH and CDR2 LQKENI. The V and J ends lost 3 bases and 1 base respectively, with 9 bases between them. CDR3 protein: CASSPGTVNYGYTF. The CDR3 DNA follows: TGTGCCAGCTCACCCGGGACCGTTAACTATGGCTACACCTTC.

V gene TRBV20-1 combines with J gene TRBJ2-7; 12 nucleotides agree with TRBD2. This CDR3 spans 13 amino acids. V lost 6 bases, J lost 3 bases, and 3 bases stayed unmatched. Germline CDR1 and CDR2: DFQATT and SNEGSKA (reference sequence). The CDR3 sequence is CSAVGLAGYEQYF. CDR3 DNA sequence: TGCAGTGCCGTGGGACTAGCGGGCTACGAGCAGTACTTC.

The chain recombines TRBV5-1 with TRBJ2-3; D possibly corresponds to TRBD2 (6 bases). The CDR3 spans 14 residues. From germline, CDR1 is SGHRS and CDR2 YFSETQ. V was clipped by 4 bases and J by 4 bases, with 13 bases between them. CDR3 nucleotides: TGCGCCAGCAGCGGAGGGACGGGACCAGATACGCAGTATTTT. Translation: CASSGGTGPDTQYF.

The chain uses TRBV6-6 and TRBJ2-7; tentative D call: TRBD2 (6 bases). V lost 7 bases to trimming and J lost 7 bases, with 11 bases between them. Germline V gives CDR1 MNHNY, CDR2 SVGAGI (reference sequence). This CDR3 region has 11 residues. The CDR3 sequence is CASTTRGEQYF. DNA for the CDR3: TGTGCCAGCACCACCCGGGGGGAGCAGTACTTC.

This clonotype appeared a single time. CDR3 region: CSVGPRLAGHEQYF. For the CDR3, the DNA is TGCAGCGTTGGACCCCGACTAGCGGGGCACGAGCAGTACTTC. The chain carries TRBV29-1 and TRBJ2-7, with 11 bases lining up with TRBD2. The V gene's germline CDR1 is SQVTM and CDR2 ANQGSEA. J lost 5 bases, V lost 4 bases, and 7 bases had no gene match. The CDR3 has 14 amino acids.

The chain links TRBV23-1 to TRBJ1-2; tentative D call: TRBD1 (5 bases). TRBV23-1 is filed as an ORF, its function uncertain. The V end was cut by 6 bases, the J end by 0 bases, with 8 bases between. CDR3 size: 13 residues. The CDR3 sequence: CASRAGTNYGYTF. CDR3 sequence (DNA): TGCGCCAGCAGAGCAGGGACTAACTATGGCTACACCTTC.

J is TRBJ2-5 and V is TRBV12-3 or TRBV12-4; the D is unclear. Trimming took 6 bases from V and 1 from J, leaving 12 bases between them. This CDR3 has 14 residues. This chain's CDR3 is CASSRGSPQETQYF. CDR3 coding DNA: TGTGCCAGCAGCCGCGGCAGCCCCCAAGAGACCCAGTACTTC.

V usage is TRBV3-1 and J usage is TRBJ2-5; tentative D call: TRBD2 (5 bases). Germline CDR1 LGHDT, CDR2 YNNKEL (reference sequence). With 7 bases removed from V and 1 base from J, the gap between germline ends came to 13 bases. The CDR3 sequence is 14 residues long. CDR3 coding DNA: TGTGCCAGCAAATCCAGGACTGCCCAAGAGACCCAGTACTTC. Protein sequence: CASKSRTAQETQYF.

The V call is TRBV3-1, the J call TRBJ2-7; TRBD1 matches at 7 bases. The germline V gene has CDR1 LGHDT and CDR2 YNNKEL (reference sequence). The CDR3 loop spans 14 amino acids. Trimming cost V 3 bases and J 3 bases; bases outside gene matches: 5. The CDR3 loop is CASSQKGANYEQYF. CDR3 DNA: TGTGCCAGCAGCCAGAAGGGGGCAAACTACGAGCAGTACTTC.

The chain links TRBV30 to TRBJ2-1; D may be TRBD1 or TRBD2 (5 bases each). The CDR3 spans 13 residues. The germline gives CDR1 GTSNPN, CDR2 SVGIG (reference sequence). The V end was cut by 5 bases, the J end by 3 bases, with 11 bases between. CDR3 DNA: TGTGCCTGGGCGAGGGGTAGCTACAATGAGCAGTTCTTC. This gives the protein CAWARGSYNEQFF.

The CDR3 sequence is CASSLAPVAKNIQYF. In DNA, the CDR3 is TGTGCCAGCAGCTTAGCCCCCGTAGCCAAAAACATTCAGTACTTC. V usage is TRBV7-6 and J usage is TRBJ2-4; D is undetermined. Trimming left V 0 bases short and J 0 bases short, with 6 bases between. From germline, CDR1 is SGHVS and CDR2 FNYEAQ. CDR3 length: 15 amino acids.

This chain joins TRBV7-2 and TRBJ1-2, with TRBD1 matching over 7 bases. This CDR3 has 16 amino acids. Germline V lookup: CDR1 SGHTA, CDR2 FQGNSA. V gave up 5 bases and J gave up 4 bases; unmatched junction bases: 13. CDR3 region: CASSPGRTGVTYGYTF. The DNA of the CDR3 is TGTGCCAGCAGCCCCGGGCGTACAGGGGTGACCTATGGCTACACCTTC.

The rearrangement uses TRBV6-5 and TRBJ1-1; no clear D gene. V shed 2 bases and J shed 0 bases, with 7 bases lying between them. Germline CDR1 and CDR2: MNHEY and SVGAGI. The length of the CDR3 is 14 residues. The CDR3 DNA sequence: TGTGCCAGCAGTTACGCGGCGATGAACACTGAAGCTTTCTTT. It translates to CASSYAAMNTEAFF.

The chain joins TRBV30 to TRBJ2-7; D is possibly TRBD1 (5 bases). Per germline, CDR1 GTSNPN and CDR2 SVGIG (reference sequence). The germline V and J ends were trimmed by 3 bases and 2 bases, with 8 bases remaining between them. The CDR3 is made up of 12 amino acids. The CDR3 sequence: CAWSIGAYEQYF. The CDR3 region has the DNA TGTGCCTGGAGCATAGGGGCCTACGAGCAGTACTTC.

The chain recombines TRBV11-1 with TRBJ1-6; D is possibly TRBD1 (5 bases). Germline V CDR1 and CDR2: SGHAT, FQDESV (reference sequence). Trimming left V 5 bases short and J 11 bases short, with 19 bases between. The length of the CDR3 is 15 residues. The CDR3 bases are TGTGCCAGCAGCCTCCGGGACGGGAGATCGGCACCCCTCCACTTT. Protein sequence: CASSLRDGRSAPLHF.

V and J are TRBV7-9 and TRBJ1-5; weak D call: TRBD1 (5 bases). CDR1 and CDR2 from the germline V gene are SEHNR and FQNEAQ (reference sequence). The CDR3 has 12 residues. Trimming removed 5 bases from V and 9 bases from J, with 11 bases in between. CDR3 in amino acids: CASSGGDGPQHF. The CDR3 DNA is TGTGCCAGCAGCGGCGGGGACGGGCCCCAGCATTTT.

In its sample, this clonotype was seen once. V is TRBV2 and J is TRBJ2-6; D is unclear. V was cut by 7 bases and J by 0 bases, with 10 bases left in between. CDR1 is SNHLY, CDR2 FYNNEI, per germline. The CDR3 contains 15 residues. The CDR3 sequence is CASTQSVSGANVLTF. The CDR3 DNA follows: TGTGCCAGCACCCAGTCCGTCTCTGGGGCCAACGTCCTGACTTTC.

The chain recombines TRBV15 with TRBJ2-5, with D possibly being TRBD1 (6 bases). CDR3 length equals 15 residues. V was cut by 1 base and J by 0 bases, with 9 bases left in between. Germline CDR1 LNHNV, CDR2 YYDKDF (reference sequence). The CDR3 nucleotides read TGTGCCACCAGCAGAGCTGCAGGGGACCAAGAGACCCAGTACTTC. Translation: CATSRAAGDQETQYF.

The gene calls are TRBV7-9 and TRBJ2-3, with TRBD1 matching over 7 bases. Trimming removed 2 bases from V and 6 bases from J; junction bases left unmatched: 14. The CDR3 has 17 residues. Germline CDR1 is SEHNR and CDR2 is FQNEAQ (reference sequence). This CDR3 is CASSLQPTGVLGDTQYF. The CDR3 bases are TGTGCCAGCAGCTTACAACCTACAGGGGTCCTGGGGGATACGCAGTATTTT.

The chain combines TRBV7-9 with TRBJ2-2; TRBD2 might be the D (6 bases). Trimming shortened V by 6 bases and J by 4 bases, and 15 bases separated the two germline ends. The CDR3 covers 15 residues. Germline CDR1 and CDR2: SEHNR and FQNEAQ (reference sequence). Here the CDR3 reads CASSRREWGTGELFF. CDR3 coding DNA: TGTGCCAGCAGTCGACGGGAGTGGGGCACCGGGGAGCTGTTTTTT.